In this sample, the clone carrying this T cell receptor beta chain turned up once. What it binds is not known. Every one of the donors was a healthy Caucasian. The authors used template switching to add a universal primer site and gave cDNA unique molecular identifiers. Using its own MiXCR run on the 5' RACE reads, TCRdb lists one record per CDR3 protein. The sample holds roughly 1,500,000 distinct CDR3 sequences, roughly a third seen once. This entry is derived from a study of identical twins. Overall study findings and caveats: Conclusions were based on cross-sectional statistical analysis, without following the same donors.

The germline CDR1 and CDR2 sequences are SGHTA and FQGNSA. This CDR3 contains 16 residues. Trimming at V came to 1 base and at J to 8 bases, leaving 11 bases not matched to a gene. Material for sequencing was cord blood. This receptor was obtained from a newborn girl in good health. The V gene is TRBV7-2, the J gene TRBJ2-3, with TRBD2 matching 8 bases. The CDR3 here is CASSLVGSGGLATQYF. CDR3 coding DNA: TGTGCCAGCAGCTTAGTAGGCAGCGGGGGTCTGGCTACGCAGTATTTT.